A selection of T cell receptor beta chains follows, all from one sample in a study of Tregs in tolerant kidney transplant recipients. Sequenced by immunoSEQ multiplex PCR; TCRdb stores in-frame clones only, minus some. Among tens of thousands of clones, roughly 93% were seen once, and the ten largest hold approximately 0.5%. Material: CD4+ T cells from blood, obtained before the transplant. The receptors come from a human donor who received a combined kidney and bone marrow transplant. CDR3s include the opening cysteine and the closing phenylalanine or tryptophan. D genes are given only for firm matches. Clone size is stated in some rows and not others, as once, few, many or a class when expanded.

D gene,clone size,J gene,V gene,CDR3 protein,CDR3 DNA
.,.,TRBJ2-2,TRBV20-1,CSASRGKLFF,TGCAGTGCCTCAAGAGGGAAGCTGTTTTTT
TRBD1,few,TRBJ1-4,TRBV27,CASSPRQGLIEKLFF,TGTGCCAGCAGCCCTCGACAGGGTTTAATCGAAAAACTGTTTTTT
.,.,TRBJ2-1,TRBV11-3,CASSPRAAGPVFNEQFF,TGTGCCAGCAGCCCTAGGGCAGCGGGCCCCGTCTTCAATGAGCAGTTCTTC
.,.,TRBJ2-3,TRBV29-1,CSVVLLSADTQYF,TGCAGCGTTGTCCTCCTTAGTGCAGATACGCAGTATTTT
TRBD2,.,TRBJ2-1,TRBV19,CATNPNSAGVYDEQFF,TGTGCCACCAATCCAAACTCAGCGGGAGTCTATGATGAGCAGTTCTTC
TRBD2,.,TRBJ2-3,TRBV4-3,CASSRIGLAGADTQYF,TGCGCCAGCAGCCGGATCGGACTAGCGGGGGCAGATACGCAGTATTTT
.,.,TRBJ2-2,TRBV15,CATSREAFQRPNTGELFF,TGTGCCACCAGCAGAGAAGCTTTCCAACGTCCGAACACCGGGGAGCTGTTTTTT
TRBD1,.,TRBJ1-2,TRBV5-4,CASSFSDRGLRGYTF,TGTGCCAGCAGCTTCTCGGACAGGGGGCTTCGGGGCTACACCTTC
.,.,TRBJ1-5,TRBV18,CASSRGVQPQHF,TGTGCCAGCTCACGCGGGGTACAGCCCCAGCATTTT
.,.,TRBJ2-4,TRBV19,CASSRGLRGDIQYF,TGTGCCAGTAGTAGAGGCCTCCGTGGCGACATTCAGTACTTC
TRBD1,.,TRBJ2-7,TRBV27,CASSSPRTGAWEQYF,TGTGCCAGCAGTTCACCGAGGACAGGGGCTTGGGAGCAGTACTTC
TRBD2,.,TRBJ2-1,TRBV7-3,CASSLTGTSEGEQFF,TGTGCCAGCAGCTTAACCGGGACTAGCGAAGGTGAGCAGTTCTTC
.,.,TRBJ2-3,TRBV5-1,CASSSSNADTDTQYF,TGCGCCAGCAGCTCGTCAAACGCGGACACAGATACGCAGTATTTT
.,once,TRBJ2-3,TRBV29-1,CSVDESTSTDTQYF,TGCAGCGTTGATGAATCTACTAGCACAGATACGCAGTATTTT
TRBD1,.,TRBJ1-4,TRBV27,CASRSNRGLLEKLFF,TGTGCCAGCAGGTCTAACAGGGGGCTGTTGGAAAAACTGTTTTTT
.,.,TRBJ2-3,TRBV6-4,CASSGSPYRADTQYF,TGTGCCAGCAGTGGGTCCCCGTATCGGGCAGATACGCAGTATTTT
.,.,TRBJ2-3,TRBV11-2,CASSLTESTDTQYF,TGTGCCAGCAGCTTGACGGAGAGCACAGATACGCAGTATTTT
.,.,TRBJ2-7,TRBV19,CASSIATTGSSYEQYF,TGTGCCAGTAGTATAGCTACGACAGGCAGCTCCTACGAGCAGTACTTC
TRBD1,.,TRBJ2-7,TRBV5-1,CASSLRSAGGDEQYF,TGCGCCAGCAGCTTGCGTTCCGCAGGGGGCGACGAGCAGTACTTC
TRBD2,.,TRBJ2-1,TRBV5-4,CASSSEGLAGVDEQFF,TGTGCCAGCAGTTCTGAGGGACTAGCGGGAGTAGATGAGCAGTTCTTC
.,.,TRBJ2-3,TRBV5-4,CASSLAQGTDTQYF,TGTGCCAGCAGCTTGGCACAGGGCACAGATACGCAGTATTTT
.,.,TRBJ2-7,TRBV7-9,CASSLQGHSYEQYF,TGTGCCAGCAGCTTACAGGGACATTCCTACGAGCAGTACTTC
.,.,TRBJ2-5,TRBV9,CASSVAVQETQYF,TGTGCCAGCAGCGTAGCAGTCCAAGAGACCCAGTACTTC
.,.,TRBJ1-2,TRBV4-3,CASSLNPKDSESYTF,TGCGCCAGCAGCCTAAACCCCAAGGACTCCGAAAGCTACACCTTC
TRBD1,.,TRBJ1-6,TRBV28,CASSFSGTADTSPLHF,TGTGCCAGCAGTTTCTCAGGGACAGCAGATACATCCCCCCTCCACTTT
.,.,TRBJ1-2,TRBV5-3,CARSPRHRLNYGYTF,TGTGCCAGATCTCCGAGGCACCGCCTTAACTATGGCTACACCTTC
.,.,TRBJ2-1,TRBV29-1,CSAGTRVDEQFF,TGCAGCGCCGGAACTAGGGTCGATGAGCAGTTCTTC
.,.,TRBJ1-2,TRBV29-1,CSVDTESNYGYTF,TGCAGCGTGGATACAGAGTCTAACTATGGCTACACCTTC
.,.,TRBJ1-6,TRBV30,CAGGRDNNSPLHF,TGTGCCGGTGGCCGGGATAATAATTCCCCCCTCCACTTT
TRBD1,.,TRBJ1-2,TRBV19,CASSIGTGGSYGYTF,TGTGCCAGTAGTATAGGGACAGGGGGCAGCTATGGCTACACCTTC
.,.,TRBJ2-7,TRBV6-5,CASSHQGRMREQYF,TGTGCCAGCAGTCATCAGGGGAGAATGAGGGAGCAGTACTTC
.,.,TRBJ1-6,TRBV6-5,CASSYGQLDSPLHF,TGTGCCAGCAGTTACGGGCAGCTGGATTCCCCCCTCCACTTT
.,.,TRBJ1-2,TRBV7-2,CASSSQGAGYTF,TGTGCCAGCAGCTCCCAGGGTGCTGGCTACACCTTC
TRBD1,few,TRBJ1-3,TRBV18,CASSPPTGASRGNTIYF,TGTGCCAGCTCACCACCTACAGGGGCTTCTAGAGGAAACACCATATATTTT
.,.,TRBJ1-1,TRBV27,CASSSVSFLGEVNTEAFF,TGTGCCAGCAGTTCCGTGTCATTCCTTGGAGAGGTGAACACTGAAGCTTTCTTT
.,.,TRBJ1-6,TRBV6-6,CAGKGSGTNSPLHF,TGTGCCGGGAAGGGGTCCGGAACGAATTCCCCCCTCCACTTT
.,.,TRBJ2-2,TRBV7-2,CASSLAETGPTGELFF,TGTGCCAGCAGCTTAGCCGAGACAGGCCCCACCGGGGAGCTGTTTTTT
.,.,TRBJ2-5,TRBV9,CASSPLRERVLGTQYF,TGTGCCAGCAGCCCCCTTAGAGAGCGCGTCTTGGGGACCCAGTACTTC
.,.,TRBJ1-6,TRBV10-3,CAISDGVSSSPLHF,TGTGCCATCAGTGACGGGGTGTCCAGTTCACCCCTCCACTTT
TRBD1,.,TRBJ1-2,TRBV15,CATSGPGQASYGYTF,TGTGCCACCAGCGGCCCGGGACAGGCCTCCTATGGCTACACCTTC
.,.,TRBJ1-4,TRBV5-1,CASSLEGQEVNEKLFF,TGCGCCAGCAGCTTGGAGGGACAAGAAGTTAATGAAAAACTGTTTTTT
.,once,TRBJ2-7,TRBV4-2,CASSQEGLASGEQYF,TGTGCCAGCAGCCAAGAAGGGTTAGCGTCGGGCGAGCAGTACTTC
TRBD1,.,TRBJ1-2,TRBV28,CASTPGQGVYGYTF,TGTGCCAGCACTCCGGGACAGGGTGTCTATGGCTACACCTTC
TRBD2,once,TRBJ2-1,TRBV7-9,CASLFQREGDEQFF,TGTGCCAGCCTCTTCCAGCGGGAGGGCGATGAGCAGTTCTTC
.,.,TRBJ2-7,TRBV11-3,CASSLAADYEQYF,TGTGCCAGCAGCTTAGCAGCGGACTACGAGCAGTACTTC
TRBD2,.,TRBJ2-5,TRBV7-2,CASSLLAGIETQYF,TGTGCCAGCAGCTTACTAGCGGGGATAGAGACCCAGTACTTC
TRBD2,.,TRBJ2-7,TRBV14,CASSQLIGGGYEQYF,TGTGCCAGCAGCCAATTAATCGGGGGGGGGTACGAGCAGTACTTC
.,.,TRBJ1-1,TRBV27,CASSLSLYSEAFF,TGTGCCAGCAGTTTATCCTTGTATAGCGAAGCTTTCTTT
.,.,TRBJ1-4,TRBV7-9,CASSSPSRRALNEKLFF,TGTGCCAGCAGCTCCCCTAGTCGGCGGGCACTTAATGAAAAACTGTTTTTT
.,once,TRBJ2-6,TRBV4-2,CASSQGEGMGANVLTF,TGTGCCAGCAGCCAAGGAGAGGGTATGGGGGCCAACGTCCTGACTTTC
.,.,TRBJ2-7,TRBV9,CASSAAGQAYEQYF,TGTGCCAGCAGCGCAGCGGGACAGGCCTACGAGCAGTACTTC
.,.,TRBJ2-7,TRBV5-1,CASSFGSSYEQYF,TGCGCCAGCAGCTTCGGGTCTTCCTACGAGCAGTACTTC
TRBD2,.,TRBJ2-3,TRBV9,CASSVSGRTDTQYF,TGTGCCAGCAGCGTTAGCGGGAGAACAGATACGCAGTATTTT
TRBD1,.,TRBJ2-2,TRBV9,CASSGPKTGRTGELFF,TGTGCCAGCAGCGGTCCGAAGACAGGGCGAACCGGGGAGCTGTTTTTT
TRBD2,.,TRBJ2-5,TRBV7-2,CASSLVLPGLEETQYF,TGTGCCAGCAGCTTAGTGCTCCCAGGACTAGAAGAGACCCAGTACTTC
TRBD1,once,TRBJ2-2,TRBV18,CASSPQAPTGGHTGELFF,TGTGCCAGCTCACCTCAAGCACCGACAGGGGGGCACACCGGGGAGCTGTTTTTT
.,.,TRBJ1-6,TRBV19,CASSMGRESPLHF,TGTGCCAGTAGTATGGGCAGGGAATCACCCCTCCACTTT
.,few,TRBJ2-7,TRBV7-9,CASSPQGRGAGYEQYF,TGTGCCAGCAGCCCTCAAGGGAGGGGGGCCGGATACGAGCAGTACTTC
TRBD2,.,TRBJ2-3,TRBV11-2,CASSLDLPSGSSDTQYF,TGTGCCAGCAGCTTAGATCTCCCTAGCGGGAGCTCAGATACGCAGTATTTT